The next 14 T cell receptor beta chains were all read from a single sample in a study of post-analysis software for immune sequencing data. Findings and limits, study-wide: In patients, TRBV5-6, TRBV5-1 and TRBV20-1 belonged to five TRBV segments found more frequently than in controls.

For these TCRs, the target antigens are not known. Prepared libraries of TCR beta cDNA carried unique molecular identifiers. Using its own MiXCR run on the PCR reads, TCRdb lists one record per CDR3 protein. Of about 380,000 distinct CDR3 sequences in the sample, 30% to 45% were seen once. The sequenced sample was blood. The receptors shown here come from a girl aged 5-17 years with multiple sclerosis.

The chain uses TRBV15 and TRBJ2-7; weak D call: TRBD1 (6 bases). The CDR3 runs to 14 residues. Germline V gene lookup returns CDR1 LNHNV and CDR2 YYDKDF (reference sequence). Trimming shortened V by 3 bases and J by 1 base, and 10 bases separated the two germline ends. DNA of the CDR3: TGTGCCACCAGCAGGAGAGACAGGTCCTACGAGCAGTACTTC. This encodes CATSRRDRSYEQYF. Variable domain in full (rest from reference TRBV15 and TRBJ2-7): DAMVIQNPRYQVTQFGKPVTLSCSQTLNHNVMYWYQQKSSQAPKLLFHYYDKDFNNEADTPDNFQSRRPNTSFCFLDIRSPGLGDTAMYLCATSRRDRSYEQYFGPGTRLTVT.

The chain uses TRBV5-6 and TRBJ2-3, with 9 bases matching TRBD1. V was pared by 4 bases and J by 4 bases, with 4 bases of the junction left unmatched. Germline CDR1 is SGHDT and CDR2 is YYEEEE. The CDR3 runs 14 residues. Here the CDR3 reads CASSPGQGSDTQYF. For the CDR3, the DNA is TGTGCCAGCAGCCCTGGACAGGGGTCAGATACGCAGTATTTT.

The V call is TRBV5-1, the J call TRBJ2-3; the match to TRBD2 covers 8 bases. The J segment lost 2 bases and the V segment lost 3 bases, leaving 5 bases of the junction unmatched. CDR1 SGHRS and CDR2 YFSETQ come from the germline V gene. The CDR3 has 15 residues. Here the CDR3 reads CASSSIAGFTDTQYF. CDR3 in DNA: TGCGCCAGCAGCTCGATAGCGGGGTTCACAGATACGCAGTATTTT. The full variable domain, its missing parts supplied by reference TRBV5-1 and TRBJ2-3, is KAGVTQTPRYLIKTRGQQVTLSCSPISGHRSVSWYQQTPGQGLQFLFEYFSETQRNKGNFPGRFSGRQFSNSRSEMNVSTLELGDSALYLCASSSIAGFTDTQYFGPGTRLTVL.

This chain connects TRBV6-5 to TRBJ1-1; D might be TRBD1 (6 bases). The CDR3 contains 15 residues. Germline V gives CDR1 MNHEY, CDR2 SVGAGI. V lost 0 bases to trimming and J lost 3 bases, with 11 bases between them. CDR3 residues: CASSYSGALDTEAFF. In DNA, the CDR3 is TGTGCCAGCAGTTACTCGGGGGCCTTGGACACTGAAGCTTTCTTT.

This clonotype was counted between two and nine times. The J gene is TRBJ2-2, the V gene TRBV6-1; D might be TRBD1 (6 bases). Germline CDR1 MNHNS, CDR2 SASEGT. CDR3 length: 14 residues. Trimming removed 2 bases at V and 4 bases at J, with 8 bases between. The CDR3 DNA reads TGTGCCAGCAGTGAACAGGGGACCACCGGGGAGCTGTTTTTT. Translating it yields CASSEQGTTGELFF.

This clonotype was detected a few times. V and J are TRBV6-5 and TRBJ2-1; D is uncertain. Germline V gene data show CDR1 as MNHEY and CDR2 as SVGAGI. The germline V and J ends were trimmed by 0 bases and 3 bases, with 12 bases remaining between them. This CDR3 has 16 amino acids. The CDR3: CASSYSERVGYNEQFF. CDR3 nucleotides: TGTGCCAGCAGTTACTCAGAAAGGGTAGGCTACAATGAGCAGTTCTTC.

With regard to this clonotype: An end of the junction differs from the germline gene, which may be a read error. The rearrangement joins TRBV12-3 or TRBV12-4 to TRBJ2-3; a weak D match, TRBD1 (7 bases). The CDR3 is made up of 15 amino acids. CDR3: CASSLWQGGTDAQYF. The DNA of the CDR3 is TGTGCCAGCAGTTTGTGGCAGGGGGGCACAGATGCGCAGTATTTT.

J is TRBJ2-5 and V is TRBV5-1; D might be TRBD2 (6 bases). The germline CDR1 and CDR2 sequences are SGHRS and YFSETQ. This CDR3 spans 15 amino acids. The ends were cut back, 1 base at V and 5 bases at J, with 15 bases in the middle. CDR3 in amino acids: CASSLTPGVRETQYF. Here the CDR3 DNA reads TGCGCCAGCAGCTTGACCCCGGGGGTCAGGGAGACCCAGTACTTC. The full variable domain, rest sourced from reference TRBV5-1 and TRBJ2-5, is KAGVTQTPRYLIKTRGQQVTLSCSPISGHRSVSWYQQTPGQGLQFLFEYFSETQRNKGNFPGRFSGRQFSNSRSEMNVSTLELGDSALYLCASSLTPGVRETQYFGPGTRLLVL.

The chain carries TRBV10-3 and TRBJ1-5, with no clear D. The germline CDR1 and CDR2 sequences are ENHRY and SYGVKD. V was trimmed by 0 bases and J by 5 bases, leaving 8 bases between them. The CDR3 totals 14 residues. The CDR3 nucleotides are TGTGCCATCAGTGAGTCGGCAAGTTATCAGCCCCAGCATTTT. Translating it yields CAISESASYQPQHF.

At least ten counts were recorded for this clonotype. This rearrangement joins TRBV2 to TRBJ1-2; the D is unclear. CDR1 is SNHLY and CDR2 is FYNNEI in the germline V gene. V was shortened by 1 base and J by 5 bases, with 14 bases between the two germline ends. The CDR3 has 15 residues. The CDR3 loop is CASSEGDLGGYGYTF. In DNA, the CDR3 is TGTGCCAGCAGTGAAGGGGATTTGGGAGGTTATGGCTACACCTTC.

As regards this clonotype: An end of the junction differs from the germline gene, which may be a read error. This chain connects TRBV12-3 or TRBV12-4 to TRBJ2-7; maybe TRBD1 (5 bases). This CDR3 comprises 15 residues. The CDR3 loop is CASSFRAGLTYGQYF. CDR3 nucleotides: TGTGCCAGCAGTTTTAGGGCAGGGTTAACCTACGGGCAGTACTTC.

This chain connects TRBV12-3 or TRBV12-4 to TRBJ2-7; the match to TRBD2 covers 7 bases. The J segment lost 5 bases and the V segment lost 5 bases, leaving 12 bases of the junction unmatched. The CDR3 is 15 residues long. The CDR3 sequence is CASSPRQTSFHEQYF. CDR3 DNA sequence: TGTGCCAGCAGTCCTCGCCAGACTAGCTTCCACGAGCAGTACTTC.

This chain links TRBV7-6 with TRBJ1-1; D gene uncertain. Germline V lookup: CDR1 SGHVS, CDR2 FNYEAQ. This CDR3 spans 15 amino acids. The V end was cut by 3 bases, the J end by 0 bases, with 11 bases between. Written as DNA, the CDR3 is TGTGCCAGCAGCTTGAGGGCTAGGGTGAACACTGAAGCTTTCTTT. Its protein is CASSLRARVNTEAFF. Variable domain in full (rest from reference TRBV7-6 and TRBJ1-1): GAGVSQSPRYKVTKRGQDVALRCDPISGHVSLYWYRQALGQGPEFLTYFNYEAQQDKSGLPNDRFSAERPEGSISTLTIQRTEQRDSAMYRCASSLRARVNTEAFFGQGTRLTVV.

This chain links TRBV11-2 with TRBJ1-2, with TRBD1 matching over 8 bases. V lost 7 bases, J lost 2 bases, and 9 bases stayed unmatched. Germline loops: CDR1 SGHAT, CDR2 FQNNGV. The CDR3 is made up of 15 amino acids. Here the CDR3 reads CASIKIGQGNYGYTF. CDR3 nucleotides: TGTGCCAGCATCAAGATAGGACAGGGAAACTATGGCTACACCTTC. The whole variable domain, remainder taken from reference TRBV11-2 and TRBJ1-2, is EAGVAQSPRYKIIEKRQSVAFWCNPISGHATLYWYQQILGQGPKLLIQFQNNGVVDDSQLPKDRFSAERLKGVDSTLKIQPAKLEDSAVYLCASIKIGQGNYGYTFGSGTRLTVV.